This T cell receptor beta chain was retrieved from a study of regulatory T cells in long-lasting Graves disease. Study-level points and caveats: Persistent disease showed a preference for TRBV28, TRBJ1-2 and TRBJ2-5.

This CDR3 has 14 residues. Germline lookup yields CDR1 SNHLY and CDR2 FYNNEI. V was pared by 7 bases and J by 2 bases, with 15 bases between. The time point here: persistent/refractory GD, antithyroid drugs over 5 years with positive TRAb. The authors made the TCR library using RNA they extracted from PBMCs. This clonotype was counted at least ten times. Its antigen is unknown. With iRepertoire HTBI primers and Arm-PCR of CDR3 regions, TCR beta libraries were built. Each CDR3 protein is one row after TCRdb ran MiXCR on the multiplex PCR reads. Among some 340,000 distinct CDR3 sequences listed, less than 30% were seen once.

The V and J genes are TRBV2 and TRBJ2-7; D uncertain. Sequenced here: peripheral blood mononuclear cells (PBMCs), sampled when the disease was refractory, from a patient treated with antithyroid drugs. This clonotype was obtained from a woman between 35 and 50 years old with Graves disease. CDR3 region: CASIESSRPYEQYF. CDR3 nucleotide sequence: TGTGCCAGCATTGAGTCTAGTCGACCCTACGAGCAGTACTTC.